This TCR beta chain was sequenced during a study of blood T cells in healthy people across ages. Study-wide findings and caveats: Diversity figures derived from one million T cells were judged to underestimate the true value. As age increased, TCR beta diversity per million T cells fell in a roughly linear fashion.

CDR1 is SGHRS, CDR2 YFSETQ, per germline. The CDR3 runs to 13 residues. Trimming left V 6 bases short and J 3 bases short, with 12 bases between. There are many counts of this clonotype. Its antigen is unidentified. The second PCR ran roughly 6 to 12 cycles with a sample-barcoded 5' primer and J-beta primers. Researchers report that each sample yielded at least 2.5 million CDR3-containing paired-end reads. TCRdb redid the calling of the 5' RACE reads with MiXCR, one entry per CDR3 protein. Here the sample spans 650,000 to 700,000 distinct CDR3 sequences, roughly 32% being singletons. Around 9.4 milliliters was the volume of peripheral blood drawn from each donor.

The TCR comes from an elderly woman in good health. V and J are TRBV5-1 and TRBJ2-5; D remains ambiguous. The sequenced sample consisted of blood. Here the CDR3 DNA reads TGCGCCAGCACCGTTAACAAAAAAGAGACCCAGTACTTC. It translates to CASTVNKKETQYF. The variable domain in full, with the rest retrieved from reference TRBV5-1 and TRBJ2-5, is KAGVTQTPRYLIKTRGQQVTLSCSPISGHRSVSWYQQTPGQGLQFLFEYFSETQRNKGNFPGRFSGRQFSNSRSEMNVSTLELGDSALYLCASTVNKKETQYFGPGTRLLVL.